These 28 T cell receptor beta chains share one sample of origin, sequenced in a study of blood T cell repertoires in COVID-19. Only in-frame clones appear in the TCRdb table, and some are missing; sequencing was by immunoSEQ multiplex PCR. The table lists about 64,000 clones, 88% of them singletons. The specimen sequenced was peripheral blood. These receptors came from a man between 70 and 80 years old with acute or convalescent COVID-19.

The chain couples TRBV7-9 to TRBJ1-6; D is uncertain. This CDR3 comprises 17 residues. Trimming pared 5 bases from V and 7 bases from J, leaving 21 bases between. Germline V gene data show CDR1 as SEHNR and CDR2 as FQNEAQ (reference sequence). CDR3 region: CASSQRPGEAMNSPLHF. DNA for the CDR3: TGTGCCAGCAGCCAACGCCCCGGGGAGGCGATGAATTCACCCCTCCACTTT.

The chain links TRBV19 to TRBJ1-1, with 7 nucleotides matching TRBD1. From germline, CDR1 is LNHDA and CDR2 SQIVND (reference sequence). Trimming cost V 4 bases and J 2 bases; bases outside gene matches: 4. The CDR3 is 14 amino acids. For the CDR3, the DNA is TGTGCCAGTAGTAAAGGGACAGTCAACACTGAAGCTTTCTTT. Translated, it gives CASSKGTVNTEAFF.

The chain links TRBV7-8 to TRBJ2-5; no reliable D call. Germline V lookup: CDR1 SGHVS, CDR2 FQNEAQ. V was pared by 0 bases and J by 0 bases, with 2 bases between. This CDR3 is built from 13 residues. This chain's CDR3 is CASSLANQETQYF. The CDR3 DNA reads as TGTGCCAGCAGCTTAGCCAACCAAGAGACCCAGTACTTC.

The chain recombines TRBV11-2 with TRBJ2-1; TRBD2 agrees at 7 bases. V dropped 8 bases and J dropped 14; count of bases not matched to a gene: 18. Germline assignment: CDR1 SGHAT and CDR2 FQNNGV. This CDR3 has 14 amino acids. The CDR3 reads CASGPNPAGLGKFF. CDR3 sequence (DNA): TGTGCCAGCGGCCCCAACCCAGCGGGGCTTGGGAAGTTCTTC.

The V call is TRBV6-5, the J call TRBJ1-5; D unresolved. The V end was cut by 5 bases, the J end by 4 bases, with 9 bases between. The CDR3 is made up of 13 amino acids. Germline V gene lookup returns CDR1 MNHEY and CDR2 SVGAGI. This CDR3 is CASSRRDNQPQHF. CDR3 DNA sequence: TGTGCCAGCAGTCGGAGGGATAATCAGCCCCAGCATTTT.

This clone appeared a single time. The chain joins TRBV15 to TRBJ1-5, with 8 bases fitting TRBD1. V lost 0 bases to trimming and J lost 0 bases; unmatched junction nucleotides: 10. Germline lookup yields CDR1 LNHNV and CDR2 YYDKDF (reference sequence). The CDR3 consists of 19 residues. The CDR3 region is CATSREVVWDRNSNQPQHF. The DNA for the CDR3 is TGTGCCACCAGCAGAGAAGTCGTTTGGGACAGGAATAGCAATCAGCCCCAGCATTTT.

This clone has a handful of counts. The chain combines TRBV2 with TRBJ2-4, with 9 bases aligning to TRBD1. The CDR3 runs to 12 residues. V lost 4 bases, J lost 15 bases, and 7 bases stayed unmatched. Germline V CDR1 and CDR2: SNHLY, FYNNEI. This chain's CDR3 is CASSASGGQGYF. CDR3 in DNA: TGTGCCAGCAGTGCGAGTGGGGGACAGGGGTACTTC.

The CDR3 DNA follows: TGTGCCAGCTCACCCAGGACTAGTACCTACGAGCAGTACTTC. Translation: CASSPRTSTYEQYF. This sequence joins TRBV18 and TRBJ2-7; 7 bases fit TRBD2. The J segment lost 2 bases and the V segment lost 3 bases, leaving 4 bases of the junction unmatched. The germline gives CDR1 KGHSH, CDR2 LQKENI. The CDR3 loop spans 14 amino acids.

V is TRBV29-1 and J is TRBJ1-1; possibly TRBD1 for D (5 bases). The V end lost 6 bases, the J end lost 7 bases, and 12 bases lay between the germline ends. This CDR3 spans 11 amino acids. Per the germline V gene, CDR1 is SQVTM and CDR2 is ANQGSEA. The CDR3 nucleotides read TGCAGCGTAGGGGAGGCATATGAAGCTTTCTTT. Protein sequence: CSVGEAYEAFF. The full variable domain, in which reference TRBV29-1 and TRBJ1-1 provide the parts outside the CDR3, is SAVISQKPSRDICQRGTSLTIQCQVDSQVTMMFWYRQQPGQSLTLIATANQGSEATYESGFVIDKFPISRPNLTFSTLTVSNMSPEDSSIYLCSVGEAYEAFFGQGTRLTVV.

This clone has a handful of counts. The gene calls are TRBV18 and TRBJ1-5; 10 bases fit TRBD1. With V trimmed by 5 bases and J by 2 bases, 0 bases remained unmatched. Germline CDR1 KGHSH, CDR2 LQKENI. The CDR3 contains 14 residues. The CDR3 reads CASSGTGGNQPQHF. CDR3 coding DNA: TGTGCCAGCTCAGGGACAGGGGGCAATCAGCCCCAGCATTTT.

The J gene is TRBJ2-5, the V gene TRBV7-2; 15 nucleotides match TRBD2. The CDR3 length is 16 residues. The junction had 6 bases not matched to a gene; V was cut back by 4 bases and J by 6 bases. Looked up from germline, CDR1 is SGHTA and CDR2 is FQGNSA. In DNA form, the CDR3 reads TGTGCCAGCAGCTCCGGACTAGCGGGGGGGTTGAAGACCCAGTACTTC. Amino acids: CASSSGLAGGLKTQYF.

The chain uses TRBV29-1 and TRBJ1-4, with a weak D call TRBD1 (5 bases). Trimming left V 5 bases short and J 3 bases short, with 13 bases between. Germline V CDR1 and CDR2: SQVTM, ANQGSEA. This CDR3 region has 14 residues. CDR3 residues: CSVRGRGPNEKLFF. CDR3 DNA: TGCAGCGTTCGCGGGAGGGGACCTAATGAAAAACTGTTTTTT.

This chain joins TRBV7-2 and TRBJ2-7, with TRBD1 as a possible D gene (5 bases). CDR3 size: 13 residues. Germline CDR1 is SGHTA and CDR2 is FQGNSA. The V and J ends lost 3 bases and 0 bases respectively, with 6 bases between them. The CDR3 DNA is TGTGCCAGCAGCTTTGGGGCCTCCTACGAGCAGTACTTC. Translated, it gives CASSFGASYEQYF.

In its sample, this clone was seen once. The genes are TRBV19 and TRBJ1-3; 9 nucleotides agree with TRBD1. The CDR3 consists of 16 residues. Germline-derived CDR1 and CDR2 are LNHDA and SQIVND (reference sequence). After removal of 5 bases from V and 1 base from J, the junction contained 6 bases not matched to a gene. The CDR3 nucleotides are TGTGCCAGTAGTGCCACAGGGGGCTGGTCTGGAAACACCATATATTTT. Encoded protein: CASSATGGWSGNTIYF.

The sample holds a few counts of this clone. The V and J genes are TRBV6-2 or TRBV6-3 and TRBJ2-5, with D maybe TRBD2 (6 bases). The CDR3 has 15 amino acids. CDR1 and CDR2 from the germline V gene are MNHEY and SVGEGT. Trimming removed 6 bases at V and 2 bases at J, with 16 bases between. The CDR3: CASSRRAGRQETQYF. The CDR3 DNA follows: TGTGCCAGCAGCCGCCGCGCGGGGAGGCAAGAGACCCAGTACTTC.

This clone has a handful of counts. The J gene is TRBJ1-5, the V gene TRBV27, with 9 bases fitting TRBD1. Germline CDR1 MNHEY, CDR2 SMNVEV (reference sequence). The CDR3 is made up of 18 amino acids. V lost 2 bases, J lost 2 bases, and 10 bases stayed unmatched. CDR3 in DNA: TGTGCCAGCAGTTTACTGGGACAGGGATTGTTGGGCAATCAGCCCCAGCATTTT. Translation gives CASSLLGQGLLGNQPQHF.

The rearrangement joins TRBV11-2 to TRBJ2-1, with TRBD2 identical over 11 bases. The CDR3 totals 14 residues. Per germline, CDR1 SGHAT and CDR2 FQNNGV. Trimming took 2 bases from V and 9 from J; bases not matched to a gene: 3. CDR3 nucleotides: TGTGCCAGCAGCTTACTAGCGGGGGGTACTGAGCAGTTCTTC. Amino acid sequence: CASSLLAGGTEQFF.

This clone was recorded only once. The chain carries TRBV5-1 and TRBJ1-1, with TRBD1 identical over 8 bases. Germline V gene sequence: CDR1 SGHRS, CDR2 YFSETQ. Unmatched junction bases numbered 7, after V lost 6 bases and J lost 3 bases. The CDR3 is 14 amino acids. This CDR3 is CASTGQGADTEAFF. CDR3 nucleotide sequence: TGCGCCAGCACCGGGCAGGGGGCCGACACTGAAGCTTTCTTT.

The chain carries TRBV6-2 or TRBV6-3 and TRBJ2-2, with TRBD2 identical over 9 bases. The J segment lost 0 bases and the V segment lost 5 bases, leaving 13 bases of the junction unmatched. Germline CDR1 reads MNHEY; CDR2 reads SVGEGT. The CDR3 totals 19 residues. The CDR3 sequence is CASSRGRGSGGPNTGELFF. The CDR3, as DNA: TGTGCCAGCAGTAGGGGCCGGGGTAGCGGGGGCCCGAACACCGGGGAGCTGTTTTTT.

This chain connects TRBV4-1 to TRBJ2-7, with 7 bases aligning to TRBD1. Germline CDR1 is MGHRA and CDR2 is YSYEKL. This CDR3 has 15 amino acids. J was trimmed by 2 bases and V by 1 base; bases with no gene match: 5. CDR3 protein: CASSQGWDSTYEQYF. The DNA for the CDR3 is TGCGCCAGCAGCCAAGGATGGGACAGCACCTACGAGCAGTACTTC.

The chain carries TRBV24-1 and TRBJ2-5; 11 bases agree with TRBD1. J lost 2 bases, V lost 2 bases, and 6 bases had no gene match. The CDR3 loop spans 17 amino acids. Germline loops: CDR1 KGHDR, CDR2 SFDVKD. Written as DNA, the CDR3 is TGTGCCACCAGTGATTCCGGACAGGGGGCCGGACAAGAGACCCAGTACTTC. This translates into CATSDSGQGAGQETQYF.

J is TRBJ1-2 and V is TRBV11-2, with D possibly TRBD1 on 6 matching bases. Trimming took 2 bases from V and 2 from J, leaving 12 bases between them. This CDR3 comprises 15 residues. Germline CDR1 SGHAT, CDR2 FQNNGV. CDR3 sequence reads: CASSLRQGWNYGYTF. In DNA form, the CDR3 reads TGTGCCAGCAGCTTAAGGCAGGGGTGGAACTATGGCTACACCTTC.

The V and J genes are TRBV4-1 and TRBJ2-7; the D gene is possibly TRBD2 (6 bases). Trimming left V 3 bases short and J 6 bases short, with 18 bases between. From germline, CDR1 is MGHRA and CDR2 YSYEKL. This CDR3 is 15 amino acids long. The CDR3 spells CASSHSGTLSGEQYF. The CDR3 DNA reads as TGCGCCAGCAGCCATTCCGGGACTCTGTCTGGCGAGCAGTACTTC.

The J gene is TRBJ1-5, the V gene TRBV24-1, with TRBD1 identical over 7 bases. After removal of 4 bases from V and 2 bases from J, the junction contained 7 bases not matched to a gene. The CDR3 has 16 amino acids. The germline gives CDR1 KGHDR, CDR2 SFDVKD. This chain's CDR3 is CATSDMDRFGNQPQHF. CDR3 coding DNA: TGTGCCACCAGTGACATGGACAGGTTTGGCAATCAGCCCCAGCATTTT.

The gene calls are TRBV4-3 and TRBJ1-6, with 9 bases lining up with TRBD1. Germline trimming cut 2 bases from V and 7 bases from J; bases unmatched to any gene: 12. CDR1 is LGHNA, CDR2 YSLEER, per germline. The CDR3 runs to 18 residues. The CDR3 reads CASSQLLYRDRDNSPLHF. CDR3 DNA: TGCGCCAGCAGCCAACTACTTTACCGGGACAGGGACAATTCACCCCTCCACTTT.

The V and J genes are TRBV18 and TRBJ1-2; D is unclear. Germline CDR1 and CDR2: KGHSH and LQKENI. The V end was cut by 0 bases, the J end by 4 bases, with 21 bases between. This CDR3 spans 18 amino acids. This CDR3 reads CASSPPLTIPQQPYGYTF. The CDR3 DNA follows: TGTGCCAGCTCACCACCGTTAACTATTCCGCAGCAACCCTATGGCTACACCTTC. The full variable domain, completed using reference TRBV18 and TRBJ1-2, is NAGVMQNPRHLVRRRGQEARLRCSPMKGHSHVYWYRQLPEEGLKFMVYLQKENIIDESGMPKERFSAEFPKEGPSILRIQQVVRGDSAAYFCASSPPLTIPQQPYGYTFGSGTRLTVV.

The chain combines TRBV19 with TRBJ1-5; 10 bases fit TRBD1. CDR1 and CDR2 from the germline V gene are LNHDA and SQIVND (reference sequence). This CDR3 is built from 15 residues. V shed 7 bases and J 7 bases; nucleotides not matched to a gene: 10. The CDR3 coding sequence is TGTGCCAGTACGACATTGGACAGGGGGATCCAGCCCCAGCATTTT. Encoded protein: CASTTLDRGIQPQHF.

The rearrangement joins TRBV10-3 to TRBJ2-1; TRBD1 matches at 12 bases. The germline V gene encodes CDR1 ENHRY and CDR2 SYGVKD. Germline trimming cut 7 bases from V and 7 bases from J; bases unmatched to any gene: 8. The CDR3 covers 15 residues. CDR3 in amino acids: CAITLGQGANNEQFF. CDR3 sequence (DNA): TGTGCCATCACGCTGGGACAGGGGGCGAATAATGAGCAGTTCTTC.